The subject of this entry is one TCR beta chain. Its antigen is not known. These data are taken from a study of T cell responses to AZD1222 COVID-19 vaccine. Notes on the study in general: Clonal diversity may have been underestimated, and the donors were mostly white British, with more females than males. Spike-specific TCRs gained breadth and depth after people received two AZD1222 doses. Unmutated variant regions are reportedly targeted by nearly half of spike-specific TCRs. Baseline serostatus was positive in only six AZD1222 recipients.

Libraries were prepared by immunoSEQ multiplex PCR; TCRdb keeps only in-frame clonotypes and omits some of them. The sample has 150,000 or so clones, around nine tenths seen once. This sequence originates from an adult in good health. The source was peripheral blood, collected on day 0 of AZD1222 vaccination.

CDR3 nucleotides: TGTGCCAGTAGTATACGAGGGGGGGACTACAATGAGCAGTTCTTC. Amino acids: CASSIRGGDYNEQFF. The genes are TRBV19 and TRBJ2-1, with D perhaps TRBD2 (7 bases). The ends were cut back, 2 bases at V and 3 bases at J, with 11 bases in the middle. The germline V gene encodes CDR1 LNHDA and CDR2 SQIVND (reference sequence). This CDR3 has 15 residues.